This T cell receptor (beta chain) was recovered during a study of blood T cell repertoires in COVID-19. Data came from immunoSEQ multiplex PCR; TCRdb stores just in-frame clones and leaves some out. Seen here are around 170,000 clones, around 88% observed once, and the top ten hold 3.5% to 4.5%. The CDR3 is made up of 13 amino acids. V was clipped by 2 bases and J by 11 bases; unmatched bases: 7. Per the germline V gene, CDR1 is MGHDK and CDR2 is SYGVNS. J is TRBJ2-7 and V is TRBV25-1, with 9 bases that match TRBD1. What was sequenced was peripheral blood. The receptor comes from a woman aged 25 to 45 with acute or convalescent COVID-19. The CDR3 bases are TGTGCCAGCAGTGAAAGCCGGGACAGGGTAAAGTACTTC. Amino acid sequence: CASSESRDRVKYF.